Presented here are 7 T cell receptor beta chains from one specimen sequenced in a study of blood T cell repertoires in COVID-19. Data came from immunoSEQ multiplex PCR; TCRdb stores just in-frame clones and leaves some out. Among 65,000 to 90,000 clones, approximately 80% were seen once, and the ten largest hold around 4.3%. The sample taken for sequencing was peripheral blood. These receptors all stem from a woman aged 60-75 years with acute or convalescent COVID-19.

The chain joins TRBV29-1 to TRBJ1-2, with no clear D. Trimming left V 4 bases short and J 6 bases short, with 18 bases between. Germline V gene sequence: CDR1 SQVTM, CDR2 ANQGSEA. The CDR3 runs 14 residues. CDR3 sequence reads: CSVGTSGRVDGYTF. CDR3 nucleotide sequence: TGCAGCGTTGGGACTAGCGGGAGAGTTGATGGCTACACCTTC.

For this clone: One end of the junction fails to match germline, which may point to a read error. The chain employs TRBV7-8 and TRBJ2-6, with D tentatively TRBD1 (5 bases). The CDR3 runs to 23 residues. Germline assignment: CDR1 SGHVS and CDR2 FQNEAQ. This CDR3 is CASSPERYTGEITTTSAANVLTF. The CDR3 nucleotides read TGTGCCAGCAGCCCGGAGAGGTATACAGGAGAGATAACCACTACTTCTGCGGCCAACGTCCTGACTTTC.

This clone was detected a few times. This sequence joins TRBV19 and TRBJ1-2; no clear D gene. CDR1 LNHDA and CDR2 SQIVND come from the germline V gene (reference sequence). The CDR3 is 15 amino acids. V was trimmed by 6 bases and J by 2 bases, leaving 16 bases between them. In DNA, the CDR3 is TGTGCCAGTAGCAAAAAGGGAGGTCTCAACTATGGCTACACCTTC. It is translated as CASSKKGGLNYGYTF.

The chain uses TRBV30 and TRBJ1-2; D gene unclear. From germline, CDR1 is GTSNPN and CDR2 SVGIG (reference sequence). V was shortened by 4 bases and J by 10 bases, with 13 bases between the two germline ends. CDR3 length equals 11 residues. The CDR3 protein is CAWIEGFVYTF. As DNA, the CDR3 is TGTGCCTGGATTGAGGGTTTCGTCTACACCTTC.

The V call is TRBV11-3, the J call TRBJ1-3; 8 nucleotides match TRBD1. With 4 bases clipped from V and 4 bases from J, the junction kept 9 bases outside the gene matches. CDR1 SGHNT and CDR2 YENEEA come from the germline V gene. This CDR3 has 16 amino acids. The CDR3 DNA follows: TGTGCCAGCAGCTCCATTCAGACAGGGGTCGGAAACACCATATATTTT. This encodes CASSSIQTGVGNTIYF.

This clone has more than one count but fewer than ten. The chain uses TRBV6-5 and TRBJ2-2, with 7 bases that match TRBD2. The CDR3 has 14 amino acids. Per the germline V gene, CDR1 is MNHEY and CDR2 is SVGAGI. Trimming removed 3 bases from V and 6 bases from J; junction bases left unmatched: 4. CDR3 amino acids: CASSYRLAAGELFF. The CDR3 coding sequence is TGTGCCAGCAGTTATCGACTAGCTGCCGGGGAGCTGTTTTTT.

The chain carries TRBV6-5 and TRBJ2-7, with 8 bases aligning to TRBD1. CDR1 is MNHEY, CDR2 SVGAGI, per germline. CDR3 size: 13 residues. V trimming: 5 bases; J trimming: 3 bases; junction bases outside the gene matches: 3. CDR3 in amino acids: CASSRTGYYEQYF. In nucleotides, the CDR3 is TGTGCCAGCAGTCGGACAGGGTACTACGAGCAGTACTTC.